The 9 T cell receptor beta chains in this list originate from one sample, sequenced in a study of T cell responses to AZD1222 COVID-19 vaccine. Sequencing used immunoSEQ multiplex PCR; TCRdb keeps in-frame clones, though not all of them. The table has just over 90,000 clones, more than 80% seen once; the top ten hold about 2.4%. Sequencing used peripheral blood, obtained 28 days after the second AZD1222 dose. The receptors shown here come from an adult who received the AZD1222 COVID-19 vaccine.

This clone is a singleton in its sample. The V gene is TRBV24-1, the J gene TRBJ2-1, with a tentative D call TRBD1 (5 bases). Trimming took 3 bases from V and 3 from J, leaving 8 bases between them. CDR3 length: 14 residues. Germline values: CDR1 KGHDR, CDR2 SFDVKD. CDR3 residues: CATSDGAFYNEQFF. The CDR3, as DNA: TGTGCCACCAGTGATGGGGCTTTCTACAATGAGCAGTTCTTC.

The CDR3 DNA is TGTGCCAGCAGTGGGATAGGGCCCTACGAGCAGTACTTC. It encodes CASSGIGPYEQYF. This sequence joins TRBV2 and TRBJ2-7, with D hard to call. There are 13 residues in the CDR3. The V gene's germline CDR1 is SNHLY and CDR2 FYNNEI. V was trimmed by 4 bases and J by 2 bases, leaving 9 bases between them.

CDR3 DNA: TGTGCCAGCACCAAATTAGCGGGAGTTGAGACCCAGTACTTC. It codes for CASTKLAGVETQYF. The chain employs TRBV27 and TRBJ2-5; 9 positions agree with TRBD2. The CDR3 contains 14 residues. J was trimmed by 5 bases and V by 7 bases; bases with no gene match: 8. Per the germline V gene, CDR1 is MNHEY and CDR2 is SMNVEV (reference sequence).

The V gene is TRBV6-4, the J gene TRBJ1-5, with unresolved D. The CDR3 has 13 amino acids. Germline CDR1 is MRHNA and CDR2 is SNTAGT. The V end lost 4 bases, the J end lost 7 bases, and 11 bases lay between the germline ends. The CDR3 here is CASSVYRGQPQHF. Here the CDR3 DNA reads TGTGCCAGCAGTGTTTACAGAGGGCAGCCCCAGCATTTT.

This clone was seen once. The chain uses TRBV5-6 and TRBJ1-6, with D unresolved. The CDR3 runs 15 residues. V was shortened by 1 base and J by 1 base, with 6 bases between the two germline ends. Germline lookup yields CDR1 SGHDT and CDR2 YYEEEE. CDR3: CASSLPGSYNSPLHF. The CDR3 DNA sequence: TGTGCCAGCAGCTTGCCGGGGTCCTATAATTCACCCCTCCACTTT.

The CDR3 is CASRSTPSTPYEQYF. CDR3 nucleotides: TGCGCCAGCAGAAGCACCCCCTCAACCCCCTACGAGCAGTACTTC. V usage is TRBV5-1 and J usage is TRBJ2-7; D not certain. V was shortened by 5 bases and J by 2 bases, with 17 bases between the two germline ends. Germline V gene data show CDR1 as SGHRS and CDR2 as YFSETQ. The CDR3 sequence is 15 residues long.

The rearrangement links TRBV30 to TRBJ1-2; no clear D. The CDR3 extends over 12 amino acids. Trimming pared 3 bases from V and 1 base from J, leaving 6 bases between. The germline CDR1 and CDR2 sequences are GTSNPN and SVGIG (reference sequence). The CDR3 loop reads CAWRGFNYGYTF. The CDR3, as DNA: TGTGCCTGGAGGGGCTTTAACTATGGCTACACCTTC. The complete variable domain, with remaining parts taken from reference TRBV30 and TRBJ1-2, reads SQTIHQWPATLVQPVGSPLSLECTVEGTSNPNLYWYRQAAGRGLQLLFYSVGIGQISSEVPQNLSASRPQDRQFILSSKKLLLSDSGFYLCAWRGFNYGYTFGSGTRLTVV.

This chain joins TRBV9 and TRBJ1-3; possible D gene TRBD1, 5 bases. Germline-derived CDR1 and CDR2 are SGDLS and YYNGEE. V was pared by 0 bases and J by 0 bases, with 7 bases between. The CDR3 has 15 residues. The DNA for the CDR3 is TGTGCCAGCAGCGTAGGGGGACCCTCTGGAAACACCATATATTTT. Translation gives CASSVGGPSGNTIYF.

V usage is TRBV5-4 and J usage is TRBJ1-2; TRBD1 agrees at 8 bases. Per germline, CDR1 SGHNT and CDR2 YYREEE (reference sequence). The CDR3 length is 16 residues. After removal of 1 base from V and 2 bases from J, the junction contained 7 bases not matched to a gene. The CDR3 spells CASSLTGQGWNYGYTF. DNA of the CDR3: TGTGCCAGCAGCTTGACCGGACAGGGATGGAACTATGGCTACACCTTC.